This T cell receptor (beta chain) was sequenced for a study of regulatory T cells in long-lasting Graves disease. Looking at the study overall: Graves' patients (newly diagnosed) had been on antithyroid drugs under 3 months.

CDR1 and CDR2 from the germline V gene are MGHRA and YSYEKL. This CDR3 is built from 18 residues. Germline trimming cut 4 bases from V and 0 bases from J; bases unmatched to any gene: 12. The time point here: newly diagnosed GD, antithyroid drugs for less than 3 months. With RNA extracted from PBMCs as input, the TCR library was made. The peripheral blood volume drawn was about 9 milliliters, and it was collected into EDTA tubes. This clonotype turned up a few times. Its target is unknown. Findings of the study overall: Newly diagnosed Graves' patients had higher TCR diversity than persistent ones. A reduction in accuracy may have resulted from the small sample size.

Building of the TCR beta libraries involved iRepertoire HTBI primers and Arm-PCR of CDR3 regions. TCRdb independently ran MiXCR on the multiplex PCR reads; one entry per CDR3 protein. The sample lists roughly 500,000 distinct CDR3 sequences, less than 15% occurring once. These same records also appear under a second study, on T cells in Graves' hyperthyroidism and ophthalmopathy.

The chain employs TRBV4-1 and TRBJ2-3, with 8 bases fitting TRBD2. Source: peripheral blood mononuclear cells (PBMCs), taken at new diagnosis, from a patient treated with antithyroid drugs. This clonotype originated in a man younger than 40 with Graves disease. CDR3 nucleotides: TGCGCCAGCAGCCGAGAGTCCCACACTAGCGGAAGCACAGATACGCAGTATTTT. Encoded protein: CASSRESHTSGSTDTQYF.